These 14 T cell receptor beta chains came from one sample sequenced in a study of human T cells and chemical hapten exposure. Regarding time point: healthy volunteer bleed at 2 weeks. Someone pulled total RNA out of unfractionated whole blood. TCRdb independently ran MiXCR on the RACE reads; one entry per CDR3 protein. In the table there are some 120,000 distinct CDR3 sequences, 8.5% to 9.5% of which are singletons. The sample taken for sequencing was whole blood. The receptor source for this set is a male donor in good health. Some clones in this sample may be carry-over from other donors' samples.

The genes are TRBV15 and TRBJ2-6; tentatively, D is TRBD1 (6 bases). This CDR3 contains 18 residues. CDR1 is LNHNV, CDR2 YYDKDF, per germline (reference sequence). V lost 0 bases, J lost 2 bases, and 14 bases lay in between. CDR3 coding DNA: TGTGCCACCAGCAGAGATCGCGGCAGGGGAACTGGGGCCAACGTCCTGACTTTC. Protein product: CATSRDRGRGTGANVLTF. The whole variable domain, remainder taken from reference TRBV15 and TRBJ2-6, is DAMVIQNPRYQVTQFGKPVTLSCSQTLNHNVMYWYQQKSSQAPKLLFHYYDKDFNNEADTPDNFQSRRPNTSFCFLDIRSPGLGDTAMYLCATSRDRGRGTGANVLTFGAGSRLTVL.

This clonotype was detected only a few times. The chain combines TRBV20-1 with TRBJ2-1; no clear D. V lost 0 bases, J lost 0 bases, and 15 bases lay in between. Germline-derived CDR1 and CDR2 are DFQATT and SNEGSKA (reference sequence). This CDR3 has 17 amino acids. The CDR3 DNA is TGCAGTGCTAGAGATCAATTAGATCCAAGCTCCTACAATGAGCAGTTCTTC. This encodes CSARDQLDPSSYNEQFF.

The chain links TRBV7-9 to TRBJ2-1, with D maybe TRBD2 (6 bases). CDR1 is SEHNR and CDR2 is FQNEAQ in the germline V gene (reference sequence). This CDR3 has 16 residues. Trimming took 5 bases from V and 0 from J, leaving 14 bases between them. The CDR3 sequence is CASSNLAPSSYNEQFF. In nucleotides, the CDR3 is TGTGCCAGCAGCAATCTAGCGCCGAGCTCCTACAATGAGCAGTTCTTC.

This clonotype showed up many times. This chain joins TRBV5-5 and TRBJ1-6; possible D gene TRBD1, 5 bases. The CDR3 sequence is 15 residues long. V was clipped by 2 bases and J by 10 bases, with 16 bases between them. Germline loops: CDR1 SGHKS, CDR2 YYEKEE (reference sequence). CDR3 residues: CASSFRVQEVSPLHF. CDR3 bases: TGTGCCAGCAGCTTTAGGGTACAGGAGGTCTCACCCCTCCACTTT.

The V call is TRBV29-1, the J call TRBJ1-5; 7 bases map to TRBD1. J was trimmed by 7 bases and V by 4 bases; bases with no gene match: 7. The CDR3 runs to 13 residues. CDR1 and CDR2 from the germline V gene are SQVTM and ANQGSEA. This CDR3 reads CSVGDRVGQPQHF. CDR3 DNA sequence: TGCAGCGTTGGGGACAGAGTGGGGCAGCCCCAGCATTTT. The whole variable domain, remainder taken from reference TRBV29-1 and TRBJ1-5, is SAVISQKPSRDICQRGTSLTIQCQVDSQVTMMFWYRQQPGQSLTLIATANQGSEATYESGFVIDKFPISRPNLTFSTLTVSNMSPEDSSIYLCSVGDRVGQPQHFGDGTRLSIL.

About this clonotype: Just one base apart from a much larger clone, this may be a read error. V and J are TRBV6-5 and TRBJ1-2; D is possibly TRBD1 (5 bases). The CDR3 is 14 residues long. Germline-derived CDR1 and CDR2 are MNHEY and SVGAGI. V lost 11 bases and J 3 bases, leaving 19 bases between the germline ends. DNA for the CDR3: TGTGCCGGCAAGCCTGCAGGGTTATACTATGGCTACACCTTC. Protein product: CAGKPAGLYYGYTF.

This clonotype was counted only a few times. The chain has TRBV11-2 and TRBJ2-1; 8 nucleotides match TRBD2. The ends lost 4 bases at V and 0 bases at J; junction bases unmatched: 5. This CDR3 contains 16 residues. Germline-derived CDR1 and CDR2 are SGHAT and FQNNGV. The CDR3 loop reads CASSSTSGSSYNEQFF. The CDR3 region has the DNA TGTGCCAGCAGCTCCACGAGCGGGAGCTCCTACAATGAGCAGTTCTTC.

This clonotype was found a few times. The chain couples TRBV7-2 to TRBJ2-1; tentative D call: TRBD2 (6 bases). The CDR3 extends over 16 amino acids. Germline V gene lookup returns CDR1 SGHTA and CDR2 FQGNSA. V was pared by 0 bases and J by 0 bases, with 9 bases between. The CDR3 sequence: CASSLAEGSSYNEQFF. In DNA, the CDR3 is TGTGCCAGCAGCTTAGCGGAGGGGAGCTCCTACAATGAGCAGTTCTTC.

This clonotype was seen at least ten times. V gene TRBV12-3 or TRBV12-4 combines with J gene TRBJ1-5; D might be TRBD1 (5 bases). V lost 8 bases and J 2 bases, leaving 7 bases between the germline ends. This CDR3 has 12 amino acids. The CDR3 region is CASRGRNQPQHF. The CDR3 DNA is TGTGCCAGCCGGGGCCGCAATCAGCCCCAGCATTTT.

This rearrangement joins TRBV10-3 to TRBJ1-5, with 7 bases lining up with TRBD1. The CDR3 length is 14 residues. CDR1 ENHRY and CDR2 SYGVKD come from the germline V gene. J lost 7 bases, V lost 4 bases, and 7 bases had no gene match. The DNA for the CDR3 is TGTGCCATCAGTGGGGACAGTCAGGTCCAGCCCCAGCATTTT. Amino acid sequence: CAISGDSQVQPQHF.

The table lists this clonotype with a few counts. The genes are TRBV6-5 and TRBJ1-6, with 10 bases aligning to TRBD1. This CDR3 has 16 amino acids. CDR1 and CDR2 from the germline V gene are MNHEY and SVGAGI. The V and J ends lost 6 bases and 8 bases, in that order; junction bases with no gene match: 10. The CDR3 region has the DNA TGTGCCAGCAGGCAAACTATGGGACAGGGGTATTCACCCCTCCACTTT. It encodes CASRQTMGQGYSPLHF.

This clonotype has ten or more counts. The chain has TRBV5-1 and TRBJ2-7, with D unresolved. This CDR3 has 14 residues. Germline V gene data show CDR1 as SGHRS and CDR2 as YFSETQ. Between the trimmed V and J ends, which lost 0 bases and 1 base, there was a span of 8 bases. Written as DNA, the CDR3 is TGCGCCAGCAGCTTGGAGGTTTATTCCTACGAGCAGTACTTC. As protein: CASSLEVYSYEQYF.

This clonotype was seen only a few times. This sequence joins TRBV7-9 and TRBJ2-1; D may be TRBD2 (6 bases). Germline CDR1 reads SEHNR; CDR2 reads FQNEAQ (reference sequence). Trimming removed 4 bases at V and 4 bases at J, with 14 bases between. The CDR3 loop spans 15 amino acids. The CDR3 DNA reads as TGTGCCAGCAGCTCCGACCGGAGGGAATACAATGAGCAGTTCTTC. Translation: CASSSDRREYNEQFF. The complete variable domain, with remaining parts taken from reference TRBV7-9 and TRBJ2-1, reads DTGVSQNPRHKITKRGQNVTFRCDPISEHNRLYWYRQTLGQGPEFLTYFQNEAQLEKSRLLSDRFSAERPKGSFSTLEIQRTEQGDSAMYLCASSSDRREYNEQFFGPGTRLTVL.

A few counts support this clonotype. The chain employs TRBV6-5 and TRBJ2-1, with 8 bases lining up with TRBD2. The CDR3 runs 15 residues. V gave up 6 bases and J gave up 0 bases; unmatched junction bases: 4. CDR1 and CDR2 (germline): MNHEY, SVGAGI. Here the CDR3 reads CASRFSGSSYNEQFF. CDR3 coding DNA: TGTGCCAGCAGGTTCAGCGGGAGCTCCTACAATGAGCAGTTCTTC.